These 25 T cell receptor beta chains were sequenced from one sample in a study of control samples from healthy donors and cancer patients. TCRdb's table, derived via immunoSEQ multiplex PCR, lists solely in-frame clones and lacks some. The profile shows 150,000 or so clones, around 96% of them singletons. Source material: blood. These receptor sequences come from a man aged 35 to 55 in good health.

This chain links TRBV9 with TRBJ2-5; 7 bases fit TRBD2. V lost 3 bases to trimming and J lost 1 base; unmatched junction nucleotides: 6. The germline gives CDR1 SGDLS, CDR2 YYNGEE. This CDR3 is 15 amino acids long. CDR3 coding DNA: TGTGCCAGCAGCGGTTTGGGCGGGGGCCAAGAGACCCAGTACTTC. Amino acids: CASSGLGGGQETQYF.

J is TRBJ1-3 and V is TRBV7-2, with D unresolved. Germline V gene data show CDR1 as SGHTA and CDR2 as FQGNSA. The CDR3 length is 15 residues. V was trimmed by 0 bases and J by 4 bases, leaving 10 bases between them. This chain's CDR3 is CASSLAAFSGNTIYF. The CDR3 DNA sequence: TGTGCCAGCAGCTTAGCAGCGTTTTCGGGAAACACCATATATTTT. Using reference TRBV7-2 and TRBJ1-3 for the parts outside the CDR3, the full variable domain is GAGVSQSPSNKVTEKGKDVELRCDPISGHTALYWYRQSLGQGLEFLIYFQGNSAPDKSGLPSDRFSAERTGGSVSTLTIQRTQQEDSAVYLCASSLAAFSGNTIYFGEGSWLTVV.

CDR3 residues: CAISEASGYLQETQYF. The CDR3 nucleotides are TGTGCCATCAGTGAGGCTAGCGGTTACCTCCAAGAGACCCAGTACTTC. The V gene is TRBV10-3, the J gene TRBJ2-5, with 7 bases lining up with TRBD2. Trimming at V came to 2 bases and at J to 1 base, leaving 7 bases not matched to a gene. Looked up from germline, CDR1 is ENHRY and CDR2 is SYGVKD. The CDR3 runs to 16 residues.

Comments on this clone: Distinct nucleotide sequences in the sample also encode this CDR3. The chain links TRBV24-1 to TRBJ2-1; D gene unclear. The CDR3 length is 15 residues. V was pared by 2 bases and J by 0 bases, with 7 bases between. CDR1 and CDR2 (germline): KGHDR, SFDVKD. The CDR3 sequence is CATSDSASSYNEQFF. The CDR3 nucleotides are TGTGCCACCAGTGATTCCGCTAGCTCCTACAATGAGCAGTTCTTC.

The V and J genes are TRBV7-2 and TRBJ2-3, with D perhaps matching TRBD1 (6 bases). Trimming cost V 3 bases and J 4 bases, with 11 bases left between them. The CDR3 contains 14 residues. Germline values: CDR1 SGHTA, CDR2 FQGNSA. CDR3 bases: TGTGCCAGCAGCTTCCAGGGGTGGGCAGATACGCAGTATTTT. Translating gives CASSFQGWADTQYF.

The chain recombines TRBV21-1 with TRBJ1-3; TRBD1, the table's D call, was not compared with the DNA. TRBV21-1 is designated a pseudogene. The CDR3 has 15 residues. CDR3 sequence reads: CARLRTVTSGNTIYF. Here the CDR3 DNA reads TGTGCCAGGCTTCGGACAGTGACCTCTGGAAACACCATATATTTT.

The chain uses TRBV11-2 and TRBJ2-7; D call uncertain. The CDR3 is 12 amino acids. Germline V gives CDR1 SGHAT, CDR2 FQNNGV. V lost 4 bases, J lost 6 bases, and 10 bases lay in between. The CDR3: CASSWSPSEQYF. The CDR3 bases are TGTGCCAGCAGCTGGTCTCCATCCGAGCAGTACTTC.

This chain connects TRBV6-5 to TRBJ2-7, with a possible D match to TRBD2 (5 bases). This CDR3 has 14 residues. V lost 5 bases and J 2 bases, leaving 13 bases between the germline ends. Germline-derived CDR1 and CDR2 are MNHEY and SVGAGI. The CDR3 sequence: CASSPGLGTYEQYF. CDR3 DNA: TGTGCCAGCAGTCCCGGACTGGGGACCTACGAGCAGTACTTC.

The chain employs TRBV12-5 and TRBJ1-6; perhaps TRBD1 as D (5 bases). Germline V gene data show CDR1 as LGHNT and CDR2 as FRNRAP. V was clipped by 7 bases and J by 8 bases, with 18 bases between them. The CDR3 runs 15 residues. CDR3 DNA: TGTGCTAGTGCCCCAGGGAGGAGCCCCTATTCACCCCTCCACTTT. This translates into CASAPGRSPYSPLHF.

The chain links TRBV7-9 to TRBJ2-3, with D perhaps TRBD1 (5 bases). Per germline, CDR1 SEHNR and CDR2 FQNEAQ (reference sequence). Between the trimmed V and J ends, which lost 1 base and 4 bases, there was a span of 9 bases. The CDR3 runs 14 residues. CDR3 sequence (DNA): TGTGCCAGCAGCTTAGGTGTCAGGGCAGATACGCAGTATTTT. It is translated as CASSLGVRADTQYF. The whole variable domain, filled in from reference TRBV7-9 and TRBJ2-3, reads DTGVSQNPRHKITKRGQNVTFRCDPISEHNRLYWYRQTLGQGPEFLTYFQNEAQLEKSRLLSDRFSAERPKGSFSTLEIQRTEQGDSAMYLCASSLGVRADTQYFGPGTRLTVL.

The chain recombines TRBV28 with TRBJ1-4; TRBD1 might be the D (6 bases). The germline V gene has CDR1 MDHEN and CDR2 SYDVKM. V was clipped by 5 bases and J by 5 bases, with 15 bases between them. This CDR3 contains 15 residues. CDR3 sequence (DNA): TGTGCCAGCAGTCCCGCAGGGGCCCCAAATGAAAAACTGTTTTTT. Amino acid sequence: CASSPAGAPNEKLFF.

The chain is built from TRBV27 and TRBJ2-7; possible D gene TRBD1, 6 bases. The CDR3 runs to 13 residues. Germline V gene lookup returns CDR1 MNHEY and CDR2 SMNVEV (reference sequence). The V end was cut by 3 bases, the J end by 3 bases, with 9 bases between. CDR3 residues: CASSFGQSYEQYF. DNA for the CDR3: TGTGCCAGCAGTTTTGGACAGAGCTACGAGCAGTACTTC.

The CDR3 sequence: CASSQAAHRGEDQPQHF. CDR3 DNA: TGTGCCAGCAGCCAAGCGGCCCACAGGGGCGAGGATCAGCCCCAGCATTTT. The chain carries TRBV3-1 (or the pseudogene TRBV3-2) and TRBJ1-5; the match to TRBD1 covers 7 bases. In germline, CDR1 is LGHDT, CDR2 YNNKEL (reference sequence). This CDR3 has 17 amino acids. Trimming took 1 base from V and 5 from J; bases not matched to a gene: 11.

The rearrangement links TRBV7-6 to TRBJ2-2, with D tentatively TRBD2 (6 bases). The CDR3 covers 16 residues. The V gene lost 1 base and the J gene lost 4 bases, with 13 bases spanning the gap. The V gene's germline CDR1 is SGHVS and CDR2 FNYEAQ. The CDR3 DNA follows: TGTGCCAGCAGCTTAGTAGGAGGGTCGGGCACCGGGGAGCTGTTTTTT. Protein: CASSLVGGSGTGELFF.

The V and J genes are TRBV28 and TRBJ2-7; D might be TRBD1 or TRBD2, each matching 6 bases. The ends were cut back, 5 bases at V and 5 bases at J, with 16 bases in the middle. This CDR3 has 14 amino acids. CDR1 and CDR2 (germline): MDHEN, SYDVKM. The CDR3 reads CASSPVGGLNEQYF. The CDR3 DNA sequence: TGTGCCAGCAGTCCAGTAGGGGGGCTCAACGAGCAGTACTTC.

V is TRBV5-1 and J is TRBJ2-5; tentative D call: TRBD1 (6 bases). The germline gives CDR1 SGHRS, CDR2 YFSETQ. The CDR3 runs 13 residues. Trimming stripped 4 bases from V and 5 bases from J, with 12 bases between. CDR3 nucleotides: TGCGCCAGCAGCGCACAGGGTTTGGAGACCCAGTACTTC. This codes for CASSAQGLETQYF.

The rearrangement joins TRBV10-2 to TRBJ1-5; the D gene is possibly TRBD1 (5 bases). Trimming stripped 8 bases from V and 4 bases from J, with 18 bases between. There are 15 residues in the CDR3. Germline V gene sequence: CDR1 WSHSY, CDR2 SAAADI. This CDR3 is CASAPAGRYNQPQHF. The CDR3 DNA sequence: TGCGCCAGCGCCCCCGCGGGACGTTATAATCAGCCCCAGCATTTT.

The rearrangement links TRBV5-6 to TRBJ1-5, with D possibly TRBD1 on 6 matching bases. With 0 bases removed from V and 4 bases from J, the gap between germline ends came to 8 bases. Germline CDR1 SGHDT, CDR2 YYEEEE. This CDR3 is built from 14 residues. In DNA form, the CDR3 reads TGTGCCAGCAGCTTGGGACAGGATAATCAGCCCCAGCATTTT. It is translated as CASSLGQDNQPQHF.

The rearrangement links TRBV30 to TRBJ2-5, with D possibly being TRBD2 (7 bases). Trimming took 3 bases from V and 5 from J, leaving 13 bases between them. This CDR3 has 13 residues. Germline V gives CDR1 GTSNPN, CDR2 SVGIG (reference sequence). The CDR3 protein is CAWRGGRGETQYF. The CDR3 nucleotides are TGTGCCTGGAGGGGGGGGCGCGGGGAGACCCAGTACTTC.

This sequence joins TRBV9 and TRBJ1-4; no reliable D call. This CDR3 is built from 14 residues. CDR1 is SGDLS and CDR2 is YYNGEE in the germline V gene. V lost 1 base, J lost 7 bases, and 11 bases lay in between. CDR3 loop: CASSVSGSAEKLFF. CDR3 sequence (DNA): TGTGCCAGCAGCGTATCCGGCAGTGCTGAAAAACTGTTTTTT. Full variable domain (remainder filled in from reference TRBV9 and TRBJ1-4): DSGVTQTPKHLITATGQRVTLRCSPRSGDLSVYWYQQSLDQGLQFLIQYYNGEERAKGNILERFSAQQFPDLHSELNLSSLELGDSALYFCASSVSGSAEKLFFGSGTQLSVL.

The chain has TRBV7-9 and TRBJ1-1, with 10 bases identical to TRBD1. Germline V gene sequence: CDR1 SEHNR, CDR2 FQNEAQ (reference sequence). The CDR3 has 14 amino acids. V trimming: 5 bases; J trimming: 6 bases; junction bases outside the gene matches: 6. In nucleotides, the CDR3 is TGTGCCAGCAGCGTGGGACAGGGGATGGCTGAAGCTTTCTTT. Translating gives CASSVGQGMAEAFF.

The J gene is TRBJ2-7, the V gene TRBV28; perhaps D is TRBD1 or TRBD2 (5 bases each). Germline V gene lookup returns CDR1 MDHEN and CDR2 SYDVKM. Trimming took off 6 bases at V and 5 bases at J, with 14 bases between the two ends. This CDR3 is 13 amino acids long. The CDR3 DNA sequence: TGTGCCAGCAGCCTCCGGGGCGGCGACGAGCAGTACTTC. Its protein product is CASSLRGGDEQYF.

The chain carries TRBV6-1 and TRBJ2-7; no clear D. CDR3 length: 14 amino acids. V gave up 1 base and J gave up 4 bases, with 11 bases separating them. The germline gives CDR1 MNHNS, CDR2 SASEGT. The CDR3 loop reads CASSEEWTVYEQYF. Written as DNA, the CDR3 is TGTGCCAGCAGTGAAGAATGGACCGTTTACGAGCAGTACTTC.

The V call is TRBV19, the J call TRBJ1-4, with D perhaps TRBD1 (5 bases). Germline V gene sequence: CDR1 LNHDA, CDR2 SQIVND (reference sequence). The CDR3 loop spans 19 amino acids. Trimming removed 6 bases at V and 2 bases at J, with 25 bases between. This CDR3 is CASSTIGGTARATNEKLFF. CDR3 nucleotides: TGTGCCAGTAGCACTATCGGGGGGACTGCTCGAGCGACTAATGAAAAACTGTTTTTT. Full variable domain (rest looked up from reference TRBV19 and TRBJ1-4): DGGITQSPKYLFRKEGQNVTLSCEQNLNHDAMYWYRQDPGQGLRLIYYSQIVNDFQKGDIAEGYSVSREKKESFPLTVTSAQKNPTAFYLCASSTIGGTARATNEKLFFGSGTQLSVL.

The CDR3 DNA reads as TGTGCCAGCAGCTATTACGGCGCCGGGTCCTGGATATTCTATGGCTACACCTTC. This encodes CASSYYGAGSWIFYGYTF. This sequence joins TRBV5-6 and TRBJ1-2; D not certain. This CDR3 spans 18 amino acids. V gave up 3 bases and J gave up 4 bases, with 25 bases separating them. Germline CDR1 reads SGHDT; CDR2 reads YYEEEE. The variable domain in full, with the rest retrieved from reference TRBV5-6 and TRBJ1-2, is DAGVTQSPTHLIKTRGQQVTLRCSPKSGHDTVSWYQQALGQGPQFIFQYYEEEERQRGNFPDRFSGHQFPNYSSELNVNALLLGDSALYLCASSYYGAGSWIFYGYTFGSGTRLTVV.